This TCR beta chain came from a study of blood T cell repertoires in COVID-19. Overall study: Sample material is recorded as cDNA or gDNA derived from T cells, B-cell-depleted T cells, or PBMCs.

As processed by the authors: Reference gene primer amplification in the assay estimated nucleated cell counts. Generated by immunoSEQ multiplex PCR, the TCRdb table keeps only in-frame clones and is missing some. V and J calls and clone size are given by that table; D and trimming were obtained from the DNA. This sample has approximately 260,000 clones, with more than 75% found just once. The sequenced material came from peripheral blood. This clonotype was obtained from a woman in her fifties or sixties with active or convalescent COVID-19.

This CDR3 is CASSLNFGGARTDTQYF. The DNA of the CDR3 is TGTGCCAGCAGCTTAAATTTTGGGGGGGCGCGCACAGATACGCAGTATTTT. The chain couples TRBV7-2 to TRBJ2-3, with D perhaps matching TRBD2 (7 bases). CDR3 length: 17 residues. The V gene lost 2 bases and the J gene lost 1 base, with 16 bases spanning the gap. Germline CDR1 and CDR2: SGHTA and FQGNSA.